The entry that follows covers one T cell receptor (beta chain) sequence. The antigen is unknown. This record comes from a study of CD8+ T cells in alopecia areata. For the study at large: Treated individuals took tofacitinib by mouth, 5 to 10 mg twice daily. Patients given treatment had severity scored by the percentage of scalp area affected.

V dropped 6 bases and J dropped 1 base, with 13 bases sitting between them. The V gene's germline CDR1 is SGHDT and CDR2 YYEEEE. The CDR3 runs to 14 residues. As the sequencing template, cDNA was produced by extracting RNA and reverse transcribing it. TCRdb's copy holds only in-frame clones and misses some; the assay was immunoSEQ multiplex PCR. This repertoire shows some 190,000 clones, about 47% found once; its top ten account for roughly 9.1%. Study results and limitations: For lesional scalp, especially alopecia totalis/universalis, clonality was higher than in normal scalp.

Described treatment: oral pan-JAK inhibitor, 5-10 mg twice daily. The specimen comprised CD8+ T cells sorted from blood, sampled around week 54, from a patient treated with tofacitinib. V gene TRBV5-6 combines with J gene TRBJ1-1, with D perhaps TRBD1 (5 bases). The clonotype comes from a human donor with alopecia areata. CDR3 coding DNA: TGTGCCAGCAACTCAGGGATCAGGAACACTGAAGCTTTCTTT. Translating it yields CASNSGIRNTEAFF.